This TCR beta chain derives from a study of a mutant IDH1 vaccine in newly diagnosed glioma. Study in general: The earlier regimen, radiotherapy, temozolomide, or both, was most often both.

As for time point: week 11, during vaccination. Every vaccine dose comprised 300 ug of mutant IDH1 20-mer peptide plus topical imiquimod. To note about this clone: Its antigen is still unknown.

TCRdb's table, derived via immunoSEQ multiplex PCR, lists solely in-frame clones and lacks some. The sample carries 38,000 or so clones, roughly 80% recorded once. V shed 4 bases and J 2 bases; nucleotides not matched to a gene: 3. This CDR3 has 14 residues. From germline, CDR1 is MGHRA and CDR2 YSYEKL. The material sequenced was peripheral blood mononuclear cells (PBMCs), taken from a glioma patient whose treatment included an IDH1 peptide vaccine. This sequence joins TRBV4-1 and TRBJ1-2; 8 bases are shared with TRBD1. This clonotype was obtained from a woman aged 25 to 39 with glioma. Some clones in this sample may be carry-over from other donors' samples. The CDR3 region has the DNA TGCGCCAGCAGCCGGACAGGGAACAACTATGGCTACACCTTC. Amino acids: CASSRTGNNYGYTF.